This T cell receptor beta chain was recorded in a study of T-cell reconstitution after alpha-beta-depleted transplantation in children. TCRbeta library preparation incorporated unique molecular identifiers. TCRdb processed the PCR reads anew with MiXCR; each CDR3 protein has one entry. The sample yields approximately 650,000 distinct CDR3 sequences, 13% seen once. General study points: By one year post-transplant, T-cell counts and diversity largely arose from T cells that were newly produced. Surviving thymic progenitors and recipient T cells were the source of high TCRbeta diversity at day 60 in some patients. About two months after transplant, alpha-beta T cells reportedly came from several hundred expanded graft clones.

This CDR3 spans 13 amino acids. V was shortened by 4 bases and J by 8 bases, with 12 bases between the two germline ends. In this sample, this clonotype turned up a few times. Its antigen is currently unknown. The chain has TRBV12-3 or TRBV12-4 and TRBJ2-1, with D possibly being TRBD2 (6 bases). The origin of this receptor is a girl aged 2 to 9 with congenital amegakaryocytic thrombocytopenia, due to receive a stem cell transplant. The sequencing used PBMCs, collected before TCRalphabeta/CD19-depleted stem cell transplant. In nucleotides, the CDR3 is TGTGCCAGCAGTTATAGGGGAGGTGATGAGCAGTTCTTC. This encodes CASSYRGGDEQFF.